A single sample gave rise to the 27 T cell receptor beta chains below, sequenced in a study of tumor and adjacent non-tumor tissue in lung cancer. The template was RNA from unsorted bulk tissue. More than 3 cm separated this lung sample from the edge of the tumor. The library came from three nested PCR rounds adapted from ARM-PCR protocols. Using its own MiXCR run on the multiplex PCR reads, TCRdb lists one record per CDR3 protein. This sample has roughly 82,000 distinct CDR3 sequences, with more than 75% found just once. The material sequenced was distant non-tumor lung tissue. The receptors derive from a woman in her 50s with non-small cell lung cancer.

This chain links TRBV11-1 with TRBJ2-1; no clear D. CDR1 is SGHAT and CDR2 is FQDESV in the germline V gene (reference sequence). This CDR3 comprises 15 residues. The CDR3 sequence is CTNSPAPSTGDEQFF. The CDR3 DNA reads TGTACCAACAGCCCGGCTCCTTCGACGGGCGATGAGCAGTTCTTC.

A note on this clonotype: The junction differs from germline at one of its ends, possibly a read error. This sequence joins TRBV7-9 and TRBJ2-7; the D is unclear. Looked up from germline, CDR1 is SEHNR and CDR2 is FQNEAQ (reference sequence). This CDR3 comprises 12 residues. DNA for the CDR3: TGTGTCAGCAGCTTACCAGACTACGAGCAGTACTTC. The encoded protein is CVSSLPDYEQYF.

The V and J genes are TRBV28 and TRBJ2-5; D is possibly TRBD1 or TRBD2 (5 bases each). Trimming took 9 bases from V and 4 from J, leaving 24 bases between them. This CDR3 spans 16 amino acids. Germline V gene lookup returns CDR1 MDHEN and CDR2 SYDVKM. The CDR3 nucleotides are TGTGCCAGGAGTCTGGGGGTATGGGGAGTATCAGAGACCCAGTACTTC. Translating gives CARSLGVWGVSETQYF.

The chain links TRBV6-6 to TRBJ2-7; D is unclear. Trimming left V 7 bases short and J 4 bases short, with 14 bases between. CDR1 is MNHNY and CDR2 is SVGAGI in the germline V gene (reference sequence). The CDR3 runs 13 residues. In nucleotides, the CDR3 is TGTGCCAGCATAGGAATTGGGGTGTACGAGCAGTACTTC. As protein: CASIGIGVYEQYF.

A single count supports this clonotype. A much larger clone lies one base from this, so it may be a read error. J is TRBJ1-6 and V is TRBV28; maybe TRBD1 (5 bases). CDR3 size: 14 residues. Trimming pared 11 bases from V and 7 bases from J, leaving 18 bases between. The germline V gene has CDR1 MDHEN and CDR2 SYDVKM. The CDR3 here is CAVTAGWENSPLHF. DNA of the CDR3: TGTGCCGTCACGGCAGGGTGGGAGAATTCACCCCTCCACTTT.

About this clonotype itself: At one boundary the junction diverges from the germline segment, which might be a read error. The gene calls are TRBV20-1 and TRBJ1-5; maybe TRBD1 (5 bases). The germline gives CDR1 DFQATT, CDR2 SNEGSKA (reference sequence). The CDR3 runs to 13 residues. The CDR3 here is CSARWGHNQHQHF. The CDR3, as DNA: TGCAGTGCTCGATGGGGCCACAATCAGCACCAGCATTTT.

CDR3 nucleotide sequence: TGTGCCAGCAGGTCCCAGGCGGGAGGGGGGGCCAATGAGCAGTTCTTC. Translating it yields CASRSQAGGGANEQFF. This rearrangement joins TRBV11-2 to TRBJ2-1; 9 nucleotides align to TRBD2. This CDR3 has 16 amino acids. CDR1 SGHAT and CDR2 FQNNGV come from the germline V gene. J lost 6 bases, V lost 6 bases, and 12 bases had no gene match.

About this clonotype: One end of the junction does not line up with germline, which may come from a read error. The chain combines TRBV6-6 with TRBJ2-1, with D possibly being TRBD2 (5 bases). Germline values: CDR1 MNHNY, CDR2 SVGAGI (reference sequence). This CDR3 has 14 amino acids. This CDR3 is CASSFSTTGSEQFF. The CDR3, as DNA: TGTGCCAGTAGTTTTTCGACCACTGGGAGTGAGCAGTTCTTC.

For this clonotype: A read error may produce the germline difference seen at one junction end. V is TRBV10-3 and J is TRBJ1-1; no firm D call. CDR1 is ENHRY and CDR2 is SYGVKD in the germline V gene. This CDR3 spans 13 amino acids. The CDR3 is CAIGEQGGPEAFF. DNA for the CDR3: TGTGCCATCGGTGAGCAAGGTGGCCCTGAAGCTTTCTTT.

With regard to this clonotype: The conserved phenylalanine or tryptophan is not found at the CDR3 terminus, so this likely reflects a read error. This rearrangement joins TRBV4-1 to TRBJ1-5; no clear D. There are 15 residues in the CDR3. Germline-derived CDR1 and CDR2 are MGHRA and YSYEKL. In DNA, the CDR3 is TGCGCCAGCATCCAAGTTCCGGGTAGCAATCAGCCCCAGCATATT. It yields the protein CASIQVPGSNQPQHI.

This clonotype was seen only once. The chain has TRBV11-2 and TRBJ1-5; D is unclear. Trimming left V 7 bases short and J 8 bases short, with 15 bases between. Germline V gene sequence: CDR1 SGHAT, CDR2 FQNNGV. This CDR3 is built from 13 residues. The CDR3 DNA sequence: TGTGCCAGCATCTCCAATAGCGATGAGCCCCAGCATTTT. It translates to CASISNSDEPQHF.

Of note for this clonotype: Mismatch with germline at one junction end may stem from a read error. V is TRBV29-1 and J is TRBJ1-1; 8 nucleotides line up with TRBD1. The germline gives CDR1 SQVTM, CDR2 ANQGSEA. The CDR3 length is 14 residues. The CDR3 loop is CSGQGAGVNIEAFF. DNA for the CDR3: TGCAGCGGGCAGGGGGCTGGTGTGAACATTGAAGCGTTCTTT.

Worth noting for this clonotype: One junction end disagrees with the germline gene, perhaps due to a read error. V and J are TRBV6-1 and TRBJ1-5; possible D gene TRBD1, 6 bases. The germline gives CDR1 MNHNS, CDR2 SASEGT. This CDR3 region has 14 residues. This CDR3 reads CAARTGGLNQPQHF. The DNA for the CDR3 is TGTGCCGCCCGAACGGGGGGGCTCAATCAGCCGCAGCATTTT.

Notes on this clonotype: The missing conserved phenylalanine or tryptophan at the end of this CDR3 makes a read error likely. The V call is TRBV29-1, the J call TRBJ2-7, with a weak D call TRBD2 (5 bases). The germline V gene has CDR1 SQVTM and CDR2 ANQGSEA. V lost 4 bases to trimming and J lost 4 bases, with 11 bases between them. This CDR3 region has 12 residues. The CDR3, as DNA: TGCAGCGTTGTGGAGTCGGGGTACGAGCAGTACCTC. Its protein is CSVVESGYEQYL.

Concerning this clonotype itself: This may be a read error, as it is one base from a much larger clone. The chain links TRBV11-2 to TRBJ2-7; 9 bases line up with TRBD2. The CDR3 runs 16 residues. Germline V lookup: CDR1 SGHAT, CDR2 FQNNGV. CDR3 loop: CARSSTLREGRSEQYF. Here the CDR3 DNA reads TGTGCCAGAAGCTCGACTTTGCGGGAGGGTAGGAGCGAGCAGTACTTC.

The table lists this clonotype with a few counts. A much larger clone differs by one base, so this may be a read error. The CDR3 DNA reads as TGTGCCAACAGTTCGGGTGTCGAGGAGACCCAGTACTTC. Translating gives CANSSGVEETQYF. The rearrangement joins TRBV9 to TRBJ2-5; D ambiguous. Germline V gene lookup returns CDR1 SGDLS and CDR2 YYNGEE. This CDR3 comprises 13 residues. The ends were cut back, 9 bases at V and 5 bases at J, with 17 bases in the middle.

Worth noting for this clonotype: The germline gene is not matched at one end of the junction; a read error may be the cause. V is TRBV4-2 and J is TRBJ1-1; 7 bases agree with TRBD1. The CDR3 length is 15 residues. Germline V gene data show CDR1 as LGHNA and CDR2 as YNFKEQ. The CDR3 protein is CASSPSSDRDGEAFF. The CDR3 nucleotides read TGCGCCAGCAGCCCGAGCTCCGACAGGGACGGAGAGGCTTTCTTT.

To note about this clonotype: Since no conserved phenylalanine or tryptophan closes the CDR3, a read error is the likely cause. CDR3 in amino acids: CSARDGAESTDTQYL. CDR3 in DNA: TGCAGTGCTAGGGATGGAGCGGAAAGCACAGATACGCAGTATCTT. The V gene is TRBV20-1, the J gene TRBJ2-3; tentatively, D is TRBD2 (5 bases). This CDR3 is built from 15 residues. Trimming took off 3 bases at V and 0 bases at J, with 13 bases between the two ends. Per the germline V gene, CDR1 is DFQATT and CDR2 is SNEGSKA (reference sequence).

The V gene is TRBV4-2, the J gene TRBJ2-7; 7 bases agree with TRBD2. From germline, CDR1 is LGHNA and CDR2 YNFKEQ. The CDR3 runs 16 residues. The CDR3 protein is CASSREDGSPKSEQYV. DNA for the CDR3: TGTGCGAGCAGCCGGGAGGATGGGTCACCAAAAAGCGAGCAGTACGTC.

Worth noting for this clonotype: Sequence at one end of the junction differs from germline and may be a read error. The CDR3 region is CASSKPGTQPYEEYF. The CDR3 DNA follows: TGTGCCAGCAGTAAGCCCGGGACACAACCCTACGAGGAGTACTTC. The chain carries TRBV6-5 and TRBJ2-7; possibly TRBD1 for D (6 bases). The CDR3 length is 15 residues. Germline V CDR1 and CDR2: MNHEY, SVGAGI.

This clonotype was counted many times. In DNA, the CDR3 is TGCAGCGTTGAAGATGGACAGGGTTCCCACGAGCAGTACTTC. It yields the protein CSVEDGQGSHEQYF. The V call is TRBV29-1, the J call TRBJ2-7, with TRBD1 matching over 8 bases. J gave up 5 bases and V 0 bases, and 6 bases lay outside the gene matches. Germline V lookup: CDR1 SQVTM, CDR2 ANQGSEA. This CDR3 region has 14 residues.

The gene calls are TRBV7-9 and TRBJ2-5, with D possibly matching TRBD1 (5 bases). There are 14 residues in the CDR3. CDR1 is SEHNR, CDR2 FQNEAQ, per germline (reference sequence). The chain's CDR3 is CVSSLAGAQETQYF. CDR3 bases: TGTGTCAGTAGCTTAGCTGGGGCACAAGAGACCCAGTACTTC.

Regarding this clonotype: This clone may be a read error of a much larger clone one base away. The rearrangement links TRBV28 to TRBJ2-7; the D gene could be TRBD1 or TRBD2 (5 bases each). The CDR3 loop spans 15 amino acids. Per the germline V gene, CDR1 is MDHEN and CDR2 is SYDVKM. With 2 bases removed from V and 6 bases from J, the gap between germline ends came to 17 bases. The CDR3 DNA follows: TGTGCCAGCAGTTTACACCGGGACGGAAGTTGCGAGCAGTACTTC. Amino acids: CASSLHRDGSCEQYF.

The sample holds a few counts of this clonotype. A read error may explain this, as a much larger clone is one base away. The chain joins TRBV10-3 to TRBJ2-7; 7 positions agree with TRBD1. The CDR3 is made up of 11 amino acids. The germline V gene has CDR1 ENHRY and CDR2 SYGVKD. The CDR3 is CVTLQGYEQYF. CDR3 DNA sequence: TGTGTCACCCTACAGGGGTACGAGCAGTACTTC.

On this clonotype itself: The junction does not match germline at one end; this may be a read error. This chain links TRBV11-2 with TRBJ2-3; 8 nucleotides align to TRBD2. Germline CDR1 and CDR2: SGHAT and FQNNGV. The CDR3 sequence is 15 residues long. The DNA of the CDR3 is TGTGCCAGCAGCGGCGGGGGGTACGAGACAGACACGCAGTATTTT. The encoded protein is CASSGGGYETDTQYF.

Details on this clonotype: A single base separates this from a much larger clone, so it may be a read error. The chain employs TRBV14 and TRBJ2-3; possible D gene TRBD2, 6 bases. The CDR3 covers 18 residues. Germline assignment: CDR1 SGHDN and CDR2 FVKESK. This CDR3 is CARSQVGGRTNSTDTQYF. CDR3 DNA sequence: TGTGCCAGGAGCCAAGTCGGAGGGCGGACTAATAGCACAGATACGCAGTATTTT.

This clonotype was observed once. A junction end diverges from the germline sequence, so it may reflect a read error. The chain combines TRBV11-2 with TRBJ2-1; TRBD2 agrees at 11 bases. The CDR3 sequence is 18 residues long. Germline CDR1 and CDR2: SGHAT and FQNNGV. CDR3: CATSPSSGRARSYNEQLF. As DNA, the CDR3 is TGTGCCACCAGCCCCAGTAGCGGGAGGGCCAGGTCCTACAATGAGCAGTTATTC.